These 21 T cell receptor beta chains came from one sample sequenced in a study of cytomegalovirus exposure and HLA in healthy donors. It was with 60 Vbeta and 13 Jbeta primers that the PCR ran. The assay was immunoSEQ multiplex PCR, and TCRdb's table has in-frame clones only and misses some. The profile shows under 200,000 clones, around 80% of them singletons. Input material: PBMCs. The receptors originated from a man younger than 30 in good health and CMV-seronegative.

This clone was seen only a few times. V usage is TRBV6-6 and J usage is TRBJ1-5; D unresolved. V was pared by 2 bases and J by 7 bases, with 15 bases between. This CDR3 is built from 15 residues. Germline assignment: CDR1 MNHNY and CDR2 SVGAGI (reference sequence). The CDR3 nucleotides read TGTGCCAGCAGTTACGGCAGACACCAAGCCCAGCCCCAGCATTTT. Its protein is CASSYGRHQAQPQHF.

In this sample, this clone turned up a few times. V gene TRBV9 combines with J gene TRBJ1-3, with D perhaps matching TRBD1 (5 bases). The CDR3 is made up of 14 amino acids. Germline loops: CDR1 SGDLS, CDR2 YYNGEE. V was pared by 3 bases and J by 0 bases, with 7 bases between. The CDR3 loop reads CASSGGLSGNTIYF. CDR3 nucleotide sequence: TGTGCCAGCAGCGGGGGCCTCTCTGGAAACACCATATATTTT.

V and J are TRBV29-1 and TRBJ2-7; 8 bases are a match to TRBD2. The CDR3 runs to 16 residues. Germline V gene sequence: CDR1 SQVTM, CDR2 ANQGSEA. V was pared by 6 bases and J by 2 bases, with 15 bases of the junction left unmatched. Here the CDR3 DNA reads TGCAGCGTCGTCGGGGGGATTGAAGCGGGGGCCTACGAGCAGTACTTC. Translating gives CSVVGGIEAGAYEQYF.

V usage is TRBV11-2 and J usage is TRBJ2-2; 7 positions match TRBD2. Germline values: CDR1 SGHAT, CDR2 FQNNGV. There are 14 residues in the CDR3. Unmatched junction bases numbered 2, after V lost 2 bases and J lost 5 bases. The CDR3 sequence is CASSLYGRTGELFF. The CDR3 DNA sequence: TGTGCCAGCAGCTTATACGGGAGGACCGGGGAGCTGTTTTTT. Full variable domain (remainder filled in from reference TRBV11-2 and TRBJ2-2): EAGVAQSPRYKIIEKRQSVAFWCNPISGHATLYWYQQILGQGPKLLIQFQNNGVVDDSQLPKDRFSAERLKGVDSTLKIQPAKLEDSAVYLCASSLYGRTGELFFGEGSRLTVL.

This clone was detected only a few times. The chain recombines TRBV7-6 with TRBJ2-7; the D gene is possibly TRBD1 (6 bases). The V and J ends lost 4 bases and 3 bases respectively, with 10 bases between them. Germline CDR1 is SGHVS and CDR2 is FNYEAQ. The CDR3 contains 13 residues. This chain's CDR3 is CASSSGHDYEQYF. The CDR3 DNA reads as TGTGCCAGCAGCTCGGGACACGACTACGAGCAGTACTTC.

The genes are TRBV4-2 and TRBJ2-7; D is ambiguous. Germline V CDR1 and CDR2: LGHNA, YNFKEQ. Trimming stripped 1 base from V and 0 bases from J, with 10 bases between. The CDR3 is made up of 15 amino acids. In DNA, the CDR3 is TGTGCCAGCAGCCAAGGAATACCCAGCTCCTACGAGCAGTACTTC. Translation: CASSQGIPSSYEQYF.

The genes are TRBV11-2 and TRBJ1-1; D is unresolved. The CDR3 spans 12 residues. V was clipped by 1 base and J by 6 bases, with 6 bases between them. Germline-derived CDR1 and CDR2 are SGHAT and FQNNGV. Written as DNA, the CDR3 is TGTGCCAGCAGCTTAGGACATCCTGAAGCTTTCTTT. Translating gives CASSLGHPEAFF. The full variable domain, in which reference TRBV11-2 and TRBJ1-1 provide the parts outside the CDR3, is EAGVAQSPRYKIIEKRQSVAFWCNPISGHATLYWYQQILGQGPKLLIQFQNNGVVDDSQLPKDRFSAERLKGVDSTLKIQPAKLEDSAVYLCASSLGHPEAFFGQGTRLTVV.

The V and J genes are TRBV7-2 and TRBJ2-5; D is ambiguous. V was clipped by 4 bases and J by 0 bases, with 6 bases between them. The CDR3 covers 13 residues. Germline values: CDR1 SGHTA, CDR2 FQGNSA. The DNA for the CDR3 is TGTGCCAGCAGCTGGGCAGACCAAGAGACCCAGTACTTC. It yields the protein CASSWADQETQYF.

This sequence joins TRBV7-2 and TRBJ2-7, with 16 bases aligning to TRBD2. This CDR3 contains 17 residues. CDR1 is SGHTA, CDR2 FQGNSA, per germline. Trimming at V came to 5 bases and at J to 6 bases, leaving 10 bases not matched to a gene. DNA of the CDR3: TGTGCCAGCAGCCGACTCGGGACTAGCGGGAGGGCCGGCGAGCAGTACTTC. It encodes CASSRLGTSGRAGEQYF.

This clone was recorded a few times. The V call is TRBV4-3, the J call TRBJ1-5, with TRBD1 identical over 8 bases. The V gene end was trimmed by 0 bases and the J gene end by 9 bases; junction bases not matched to a gene: 7. The CDR3 is 15 amino acids. From germline, CDR1 is LGHNA and CDR2 YSLEER. CDR3 sequence: CASSQDGTGSWPQHF. The DNA of the CDR3 is TGCGCCAGCAGCCAAGATGGGACAGGCAGTTGGCCCCAGCATTTT.

This clone was picked up one time. This sequence joins TRBV19 and TRBJ2-7; TRBD2 agrees at 11 bases. This CDR3 spans 15 amino acids. V shed 5 bases, J shed 3 bases, and the junction held 6 bases outside the gene matches. Germline assignment: CDR1 LNHDA and CDR2 SQIVND (reference sequence). CDR3 protein: CASSPGTSGGYEQYF. The CDR3 DNA follows: TGTGCCAGTAGTCCCGGGACTAGCGGCGGCTACGAGCAGTACTTC.

The rearrangement links TRBV19 to TRBJ1-5; 7 nucleotides line up with TRBD1. CDR1 is LNHDA, CDR2 SQIVND, per germline (reference sequence). V shed 1 base and J 4 bases; nucleotides not matched to a gene: 4. The CDR3 has 15 amino acids. CDR3 loop: CASSIGVQGNQPQHF. The CDR3 DNA is TGTGCCAGTAGTATAGGTGTACAGGGGAATCAGCCCCAGCATTTT.

The V gene is TRBV11-2, the J gene TRBJ1-1, with D perhaps TRBD1 (5 bases). Trimming shortened V by 5 bases and J by 5 bases, and 18 bases separated the two germline ends. The length of the CDR3 is 15 residues. Germline values: CDR1 SGHAT, CDR2 FQNNGV. The CDR3 is CASSVHRGSGTEAFF. The DNA for the CDR3 is TGTGCCAGCAGCGTCCATAGGGGAAGTGGAACTGAAGCTTTCTTT.

The V gene is TRBV7-2, the J gene TRBJ2-1; D may be TRBD2 (6 bases). The germline V gene has CDR1 SGHTA and CDR2 FQGNSA. Trimming took 2 bases from V and 5 from J, leaving 10 bases between them. The CDR3 is 14 residues long. CDR3 sequence reads: CASSLRRGNNEQFF. The CDR3 nucleotides are TGTGCCAGCAGCTTACGGCGGGGAAACAATGAGCAGTTCTTC.

The genes are TRBV7-9 and TRBJ2-5, with 8 bases aligning to TRBD1. With the DNA end fitting TRBJ2-7 better, the J assignment may be wrong. Germline V gene sequence: CDR1 SEHNR, CDR2 FQNEAQ (reference sequence). The CDR3 covers 17 residues. This CDR3 is CASSSRDRINSSYEQYF. CDR3 in DNA: TGTGCCAGCAGCTCCCGGGACAGGATTAATAGCTCCTACGAGCAGTACTTC.

The chain employs TRBV11-3 and TRBJ2-7, with D possibly matching TRBD2 (7 bases). V shed 4 bases and J shed 7 bases, with 14 bases lying between them. The CDR3 runs 13 residues. Germline V gene lookup returns CDR1 SGHNT and CDR2 YENEEA. DNA of the CDR3: TGTGCCAGCAGCTCCGGGGGGCAGAGGGAGCAGTACTTC. Residues: CASSSGGQREQYF.

The CDR3, as DNA: TGTGCCAGCAGTCGACGTAGGGGCCCCTACGAGCAGTACTTC. Translation gives CASSRRRGPYEQYF. This chain connects TRBV28 to TRBJ2-7; tentative D call: TRBD1 (5 bases). V lost 5 bases to trimming and J lost 2 bases, with 13 bases between them. The CDR3 has 14 residues. Germline CDR1 reads MDHEN; CDR2 reads SYDVKM.

The chain joins TRBV19 to TRBJ1-5; D possibly corresponds to TRBD1 (6 bases). CDR1 is LNHDA, CDR2 SQIVND, per germline (reference sequence). The CDR3 length is 17 residues. The V end was cut by 4 bases, the J end by 3 bases, with 19 bases between. CDR3 residues: CASSTNPAGAANQPQHF. In DNA, the CDR3 is TGTGCCAGTAGTACCAACCCGGCAGGGGCCGCCAATCAGCCCCAGCATTTT.

The V and J genes are TRBV6-5 and TRBJ2-7; TRBD2 is a possible D gene (6 bases). Germline CDR1 and CDR2: MNHEY and SVGAGI. There are 15 residues in the CDR3. V lost 0 bases to trimming and J lost 3 bases, with 12 bases between them. CDR3 bases: TGTGCCAGCAGTTACTCGACTAGAAGTGTCTACGAGCAGTACTTC. Its protein is CASSYSTRSVYEQYF.

The chain carries TRBV29-1 and TRBJ1-2; TRBD1 agrees at 9 bases. Trimming removed 4 bases from V and 7 bases from J; junction bases left unmatched: 7. The CDR3 totals 13 residues. Germline V gene lookup returns CDR1 SQVTM and CDR2 ANQGSEA. CDR3 nucleotide sequence: TGCAGCGTTGGGGGACAGGGATACGGTGGCTACACCTTC. This translates into CSVGGQGYGGYTF.

The chain recombines TRBV29-1 with TRBJ2-5; possible D gene TRBD2, 5 bases. Germline values: CDR1 SQVTM, CDR2 ANQGSEA. The CDR3 totals 12 residues. V lost 4 bases and J 5 bases, leaving 11 bases between the germline ends. Here the CDR3 DNA reads TGCAGCGTTGGAGTACCGGGGGAGACCCAGTACTTC. Its protein product is CSVGVPGETQYF.